The subject of this entry is one TCR beta chain. Its antigen is undetermined. The sample belongs to a study of OX40 agonist ivuxolimab in advanced cancers. Baseline, cycle 4 day 1, and cycle 7 day 1 were the blood sampling points. This table comes from immunoSEQ multiplex PCR, and its TCRdb copy is limited to in-frame clones, with some not included. The table has under 55,000 clones, about 93% seen once. Germline CDR1 and CDR2: SGHVS and FQNEAQ. The CDR3 covers 13 residues. Trimming pared 5 bases from V and 9 bases from J, leaving 16 bases between. The study's findings and limits: Patients who responded partially at 0.1-3.0 mg/kg showed clonal expansion ranking among the lowest. In CD8+ T cells, expanded clones were on average more numerous than in CD4+.

Source: CD4+ or CD8+ T cells sorted from blood, taken in a trial of the OX40 agonist ivuxolimab. The origin of this receptor is an adult with an advanced solid tumor such as melanoma, head and neck, liver or kidney cancer. V usage is TRBV7-8 and J usage is TRBJ2-5; tentatively, D is TRBD2 (6 bases). CDR3 protein: CASSREATGAQYF. The CDR3 DNA sequence: TGTGCCAGCAGCAGGGAGGCAACGGGGGCCCAGTACTTC.